The clone carrying this T cell receptor beta chain was observed a few times. Looked up from germline, CDR1 is PRHDT and CDR2 is FYEKMQ (reference sequence). Trimming pared 4 bases from V and 3 bases from J, leaving 16 bases between. This CDR3 is built from 15 residues. These data belong to a study of T cells in Graves' hyperthyroidism and ophthalmopathy. RNA transcripts provided the source from which TCR beta CDR3 regions were amplified. HTBI primers were employed in a first-round RT-PCR of the TCR CDR3. In TCRdb, the multiplex PCR reads were re-called with MiXCR into one record per CDR3 protein. The repertoire has about 600,000 distinct CDR3 sequences, 14% of them found once; the top ten carry roughly 7.1%.

The genes are TRBV13 and TRBJ2-7; D uncertain. The material sequenced was blood. The clonotype originates from a young woman with Graves' ophthalmopathy. The CDR3 DNA reads as TGTGCCAGCAGCTGGGGTCTGCTCGGTGACTACGAGCAGTACTTC. This codes for CASSWGLLGDYEQYF.